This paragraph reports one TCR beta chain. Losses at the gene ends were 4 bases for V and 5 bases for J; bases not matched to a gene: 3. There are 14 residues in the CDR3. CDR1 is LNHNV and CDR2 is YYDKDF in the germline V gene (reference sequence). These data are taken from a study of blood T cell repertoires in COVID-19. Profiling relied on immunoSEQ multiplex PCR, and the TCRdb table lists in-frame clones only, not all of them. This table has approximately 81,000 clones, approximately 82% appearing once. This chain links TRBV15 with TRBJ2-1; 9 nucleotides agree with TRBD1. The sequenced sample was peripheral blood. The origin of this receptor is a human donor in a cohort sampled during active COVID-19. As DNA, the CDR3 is TGTGCCACCAGCAAGGGACAGGGTGACAATGAGCAGTTCTTC. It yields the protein CATSKGQGDNEQFF.